This TCR beta chain was captured by sequencing in a study of blood T cell repertoires in COVID-19 (TCRdb year 2020). Concerning the study at large: Collaborator samples came from the United States, Italy and Spain and covered acute and convalescent phases of COVID-19. The prospective study material was composed of cDNA or gDNA derived from T cells, B-cell-depleted T cells, or PBMCs. Subjects who had been exposed to COVID-19, were actively infected with it, or had recovered from it provided the deeply sampled blood TCRbeta repertoires that made up the dataset. The repertoires were released in a freely available public database meant as a resource for research on the immune response to SARS-CoV-2. Samples came from the ongoing ImmuneRACE study (first 160 participants) plus 1,254 subjects from 6 global collaborators. The sample metadata nearly always contained a de-identified subject ID, COVID-19 status, age in years and sex. HLA class I and class II types, where available, came from metadata supplied by the sample provider rather than from assay-based typing. On the study overall, not on this receptor specifically: The amount of clinical and demographic metadata varied by source and participant and was provided uncurated.

Participants in the prospective study were enrolled through a virtual design, were aged roughly 18 to 100 years, and lived in roughly 25 United States geographic areas. In the prospective study, participants were assigned to cohorts based on the clinical history participants reported in a screening survey and a study questionnaire. Exposed participants were defined as having been in contact with someone with a PCR-confirmed or clinician-diagnosed COVID-19 case within 2 weeks of study entry. In the prospective study, whole blood, serum and a nasopharyngeal or oropharyngeal swab were collected from each participant by mobile phlebotomists. Over a roughly 2-month period, participants in the prospective study had the option of providing additional blood draws and questionnaires. Prospective study blood samples were shipped either frozen or at room temperature before DNA extraction. About this clone itself: Its recognized antigen is unknown. No much larger clone is present one base from it, and per-base qualities are unavailable.

At the junction V is shortened by 2 bases and J by 3 bases, with 17 bases in between. For CDR1 and CDR2, the germline V gene (reference sequence) lists PRHDT and FYEKMQ. From cysteine to phenylalanine, the CDR3 is 16 amino acids long. The kept DNA is CDR3 alone, 48 bases in frame from the first base. The immunoSEQ Assay, a bias-controlled multiplex PCR, was used to amplify TCRbeta CDR3 regions from genomic DNA. In the paper's pipeline: Nucleated cell counts per sample were estimated from amplification of reference gene primers within the assay. To quantify the absolute abundance of each unique TCRbeta CDR3 rearrangement, sequence reads were collapsed and filtered. For each sample, productive Simpson clonality was calculated as the square root of Simpson's diversity index over productive rearrangements. TCRdb provides this immuneACCESS table in a form limited to in-frame rearrangements. Some clones are lacking; in checked studies, under half of them reflect an unresolved V gene, and why the rest are absent is not known. V, J and clone size are taken as reported in that table, and D and trimming were inferred from the DNA itself. Within this sample are 110,000 to 150,000 clones, with approximately 84% of them counted one time only. The ten largest clonotypes hold around 1.6% of the sample.

This TCR was sampled from a young woman who had been exposed to COVID-19. The sequence is built from TRBV13 and TRBJ2-7, with TRBD2 tentatively as D gene (5 bases match). The sequencing input was PBMCs or T cells enriched from blood (not recorded which). The CDR3 has the sequence CASSLKVDVGSYEQYF. In nucleotides, the sequence is TGTGCCAGCAGCTTAAAAGTGGACGTAGGGAGCTACGAGCAGTACTTC.